These 23 T cell receptor beta chains came from one sample sequenced in a study of CD8+ T cells in alopecia areata. Stated treatment: oral pan-JAK inhibitor, 5-10 mg twice daily. RNA extraction was followed by reverse transcription into cDNA, which acted as the sequencing template. Repertoires were generated with immunoSEQ multiplex PCR, while TCRdb's copy carries only in-frame clones and drops some. The repertoire holds 170,000 or so clones, with 55% to 75% as singletons. The sample consisted of CD4+ T cells sorted from blood, taken at week 4, from a patient treated with tofacitinib. Source of these receptors: a human donor with alopecia areata.

Only one count was recorded for this clone. V and J are TRBV5-1 and TRBJ1-1, with 8 nucleotides matching TRBD1. This CDR3 has 15 residues. Germline V CDR1 and CDR2: SGHRS, YFSETQ. With 2 bases clipped from V and 4 bases from J, the junction kept 7 bases outside the gene matches. The CDR3 DNA reads TGCGCCAGCAGCTTCCCCACAGGGGGGATCACTGAAGCTTTCTTT. It yields the protein CASSFPTGGITEAFF. The full variable domain, with the rest looked up from reference TRBV5-1 and TRBJ1-1, is KAGVTQTPRYLIKTRGQQVTLSCSPISGHRSVSWYQQTPGQGLQFLFEYFSETQRNKGNFPGRFSGRQFSNSRSEMNVSTLELGDSALYLCASSFPTGGITEAFFGQGTRLTVV.

The table lists this clone with a count of one. The chain employs TRBV7-2 and TRBJ2-5; D remains unclear. This CDR3 has 11 residues. The germline gives CDR1 SGHTA, CDR2 FQGNSA. Trimming shortened V by 3 bases and J by 4 bases, and 3 bases separated the two germline ends. The CDR3 DNA reads as TGTGCCAGCAGCTTCGCAGAGACCCAGTACTTC. The encoded protein is CASSFAETQYF.

The chain links TRBV30 to TRBJ2-5; no reliable D call. V lost 1 base and J lost 2, with 8 bases in between. CDR1 is GTSNPN, CDR2 SVGIG, per germline (reference sequence). This CDR3 has 13 amino acids. CDR3 sequence (DNA): TGTGCCTGGAGTGCGTGGGGACAAGAGACCCAGTACTTC. It codes for CAWSAWGQETQYF.

This chain links TRBV30 with TRBJ1-5; D gene uncertain. Germline CDR1 GTSNPN, CDR2 SVGIG (reference sequence). This CDR3 comprises 13 residues. The V end was cut by 0 bases, the J end by 3 bases, with 6 bases between. The CDR3 loop is CAWSVTNNQPQHF. The CDR3 DNA follows: TGTGCCTGGAGTGTGACAAACAATCAGCCCCAGCATTTT.

A single count supports this clone. The chain carries TRBV10-3 and TRBJ2-5, with a possible D match to TRBD2 (6 bases). V was pared by 2 bases and J by 5 bases, with 12 bases between. Germline CDR1 is ENHRY and CDR2 is SYGVKD. The CDR3 loop spans 14 amino acids. The CDR3 protein is CAISERRAEETQYF. The CDR3 DNA is TGTGCCATCAGTGAGAGGAGGGCAGAGGAGACCCAGTACTTC.

The chain joins TRBV16 to TRBJ1-6; D is unresolved. The V and J ends lost 5 bases and 4 bases respectively, with 9 bases between them. Germline CDR1 reads KGHSY; CDR2 reads FQNENV. This CDR3 comprises 14 residues. The CDR3 DNA is TGTGCCAGCAGCTCACCCGATTATAATTCACCCCTCCACTTT. Its translation is CASSSPDYNSPLHF.

The chain links TRBV29-1 to TRBJ2-1; 7 bases fit TRBD2. The J segment lost 4 bases and the V segment lost 7 bases, leaving 7 bases of the junction unmatched. The CDR3 spans 13 residues. Germline V CDR1 and CDR2: SQVTM, ANQGSEA. CDR3 DNA: TGCAGCGGGTGGCGGGGGATTTACAATGAGCAGTTCTTC. It is translated as CSGWRGIYNEQFF.

The rearrangement links TRBV9 to TRBJ1-6; D gene unclear. The CDR3 has 15 amino acids. CDR1 is SGDLS, CDR2 YYNGEE, per germline. The V gene lost 0 bases and the J gene lost 8 bases, with 12 bases spanning the gap. The CDR3 sequence: CASSVGGVAHSPLHF. The CDR3 DNA reads as TGTGCCAGCAGCGTAGGTGGGGTGGCCCATTCACCCCTCCACTTT.

For this clone: The same CDR3 also results from other DNA sequences found in this sample. The rearrangement joins TRBV6-5 to TRBJ2-5, with D possibly TRBD2 on 6 matching bases. The V end was cut by 4 bases, the J end by 1 base, with 13 bases between. CDR3 length: 15 residues. Looked up from germline, CDR1 is MNHEY and CDR2 is SVGAGI. Here the CDR3 reads CASSSPDYLQETQYF. CDR3 sequence (DNA): TGTGCCAGCAGTTCCCCGGACTATCTCCAAGAGACCCAGTACTTC.

The rearrangement joins TRBV4-3 to TRBJ1-5; D not certain. V shed 1 base and J shed 5 bases, with 12 bases lying between them. Germline assignment: CDR1 LGHNA and CDR2 YSLEER. This CDR3 region has 15 residues. In DNA form, the CDR3 reads TGCGCCAGCAGCCAAGTCCTCGGAAATGATCAGCCCCAGCATTTT. Translating it yields CASSQVLGNDQPQHF.

The CDR3 nucleotides are TGTGCCAGCAGCGTAGACACTAACTATGGCTACACCTTC. Translated, it gives CASSVDTNYGYTF. The V gene is TRBV9, the J gene TRBJ1-2; D gene uncertain. Trimming shortened V by 0 bases and J by 0 bases, and 3 bases separated the two germline ends. The CDR3 has 13 residues. Germline CDR1 is SGDLS and CDR2 is YYNGEE. Full variable domain (rest looked up from reference TRBV9 and TRBJ1-2): DSGVTQTPKHLITATGQRVTLRCSPRSGDLSVYWYQQSLDQGLQFLIQYYNGEERAKGNILERFSAQQFPDLHSELNLSSLELGDSALYFCASSVDTNYGYTFGSGTRLTVV.

This clone was detected only once. V is TRBV5-1 and J is TRBJ2-7; 13 nucleotides align to TRBD2. This CDR3 comprises 16 residues. Trimming at V came to 4 bases and at J to 0 bases, leaving 4 bases not matched to a gene. Germline lookup yields CDR1 SGHRS and CDR2 YFSETQ. The CDR3 protein is CASSQGLAGLSYEQYF. CDR3 DNA: TGCGCCAGCAGCCAGGGACTAGCGGGGCTCTCCTACGAGCAGTACTTC.

The chain combines TRBV6-5 with TRBJ1-5; perhaps TRBD1 as D (6 bases). CDR1 MNHEY and CDR2 SVGAGI come from the germline V gene. The ends were cut back, 4 bases at V and 6 bases at J, with 13 bases in the middle. The CDR3 is made up of 14 amino acids. Written as DNA, the CDR3 is TGTGCCAGCAGTTCCCACAGGGACGGTCAGCCCCAGCATTTT. It translates to CASSSHRDGQPQHF.

The rearrangement links TRBV30 to TRBJ1-1; D is undetermined. This CDR3 has 14 amino acids. Trimming pared 2 bases from V and 3 bases from J, leaving 13 bases between. Germline CDR1 GTSNPN, CDR2 SVGIG (reference sequence). This CDR3 reads CAWSPTLRDTEAFF. The CDR3 DNA reads TGTGCCTGGAGTCCCACGTTACGGGACACTGAAGCTTTCTTT.

The chain carries TRBV2 and TRBJ2-1; no clear D. CDR3 length: 18 amino acids. CDR1 is SNHLY, CDR2 FYNNEI, per germline. Trimming shortened V by 6 bases and J by 3 bases, and 24 bases separated the two germline ends. The CDR3 here is CASSPSRTRSPFYNEQFF. For the CDR3, the DNA is TGTGCCAGCAGCCCATCACGAACGCGGAGTCCTTTCTACAATGAGCAGTTCTTC.

This chain connects TRBV29-1 to TRBJ2-3; D may be TRBD1 (6 bases). Germline V gives CDR1 SQVTM, CDR2 ANQGSEA. CDR3 size: 13 residues. Trimming removed 4 bases at V and 8 bases at J, with 16 bases between. CDR3 region: CSVGDNLESTQYF. The CDR3 nucleotides read TGCAGCGTTGGGGACAATCTGGAGAGTACGCAGTATTTT.

CDR3 nucleotides: TGTGCCAGCAGTGAGGGGGCCTGGAGGGGGCAAGAGACCCAGTACTTC. It translates to CASSEGAWRGQETQYF. V usage is TRBV6-1 and J usage is TRBJ2-5; D is possibly TRBD1 or TRBD2 (6 bases each). Germline V gene lookup returns CDR1 MNHNS and CDR2 SASEGT. With 3 bases removed from V and 2 bases from J, the gap between germline ends came to 16 bases. The CDR3 is 16 residues long.

The chain couples TRBV23-1 to TRBJ1-5; D perhaps matches TRBD1 (6 bases). TRBV23-1 is marked as an open reading frame, function uncertain. V was trimmed by 0 bases and J by 5 bases, leaving 29 bases between them. CDR3 length equals 21 residues. DNA of the CDR3: TGCGCCAGCAGTCAATCGGGACGACAGGCTACGAGTACTGGGACGGATCAGCCCCAGCATTTT. This translates into CASSQSGRQATSTGTDQPQHF.

This clone showed up just once. The chain links TRBV30 to TRBJ1-2; TRBD1 might be the D (5 bases). Trimming took off 8 bases at V and 7 bases at J, with 20 bases between the two ends. CDR1 GTSNPN and CDR2 SVGIG come from the germline V gene (reference sequence). This CDR3 is built from 13 residues. In DNA form, the CDR3 reads TGTGCCCTCCCCCAGGGACGGCGTCGTGGCTACACCTTC. Amino acid sequence: CALPQGRRRGYTF. The full variable domain, completed using reference TRBV30 and TRBJ1-2, is SQTIHQWPATLVQPVGSPLSLECTVEGTSNPNLYWYRQAAGRGLQLLFYSVGIGQISSEVPQNLSASRPQDRQFILSSKKLLLSDSGFYLCALPQGRRRGYTFGSGTRLTVV.

The chain couples TRBV19 to TRBJ2-2; the D is unclear. CDR3 length: 14 amino acids. Germline V gene sequence: CDR1 LNHDA, CDR2 SQIVND (reference sequence). Trimming took off 7 bases at V and 4 bases at J, with 13 bases between the two ends. CDR3 nucleotide sequence: TGTGCCAGTAATGGCAGGATGGGCACCGGGGAGCTGTTTTTT. Amino acids: CASNGRMGTGELFF.

The chain has TRBV4-3 and TRBJ2-3, with a possible D match to TRBD2 (5 bases). The V end lost 5 bases, the J end lost 1 base, and 7 bases lay between the germline ends. The CDR3 covers 13 residues. In germline, CDR1 is LGHNA, CDR2 YSLEER. For the CDR3, the DNA is TGCGCCAGCAGCTTCGGGGGCACAGATACGCAGTATTTT. It translates to CASSFGGTDTQYF.

The chain's CDR3 is CASSLSGGGTQPQHF. The DNA for the CDR3 is TGTGCCAGCAGCTTAAGCGGGGGCGGGACTCAGCCCCAGCATTTT. J is TRBJ1-5 and V is TRBV7-2; D possibly corresponds to TRBD1 (6 bases). Trimming removed 2 bases from V and 6 bases from J, with 14 bases in between. Germline V gene data show CDR1 as SGHTA and CDR2 as FQGNSA. The CDR3 is 15 amino acids.

CDR3 coding DNA: TGCGCCAGCAGTGAGTCGGGGGGTTCGCCCCAGCATTTT. This encodes CASSESGGSPQHF. The chain links TRBV10-2 to TRBJ1-5, with D maybe TRBD1 (5 bases). The V gene lost 0 bases and the J gene lost 9 bases, with 9 bases spanning the gap. Germline V gene lookup returns CDR1 WSHSY and CDR2 SAAADI. CDR3 size: 13 residues.